Only one count was recorded for the clone carrying this TCR beta chain. Its specificity is not known. Some clones are missing from TCRdb's copy, which holds only in-frame ones; the method was immunoSEQ multiplex PCR. The sample contains 100,000 to 120,000 clones, about 90% of which appear only once. The data belong to a study of T cell responses to AZD1222 COVID-19 vaccine. The study's findings and limits: Spike regions recognized by vaccine-associated CD4 TCRs spanned the protein, led by 160-218 and 743-854. Two AZD1222 administrations were followed by greater Spike-specific TCR breadth and depth. In a largely white British group with more females than males, clonal diversity was possibly underestimated.

Pooled together were second doses at about 4 or about 12 weeks. The CDR3 has 14 residues. In germline, CDR1 is MNHEY, CDR2 SVGAGI. V lost 5 bases, J lost 3 bases, and 11 bases lay in between. The genes are TRBV6-5 and TRBJ2-1; tentatively, D is TRBD1 (6 bases). This TCR came from an adult who received the AZD1222 COVID-19 vaccine. Material: peripheral blood, obtained 28 days after the second AZD1222 dose. The CDR3 loop is CASSRGGSYNEQFF. The DNA for the CDR3 is TGTGCCAGCAGTCGAGGGGGAAGCTACAATGAGCAGTTCTTC.